This T cell receptor beta chain is drawn from a study of blood T cell repertoires in COVID-19. Study overall: T cells, B-cell-depleted T cells, or PBMCs supplied cDNA or gDNA.

Participants came from under 30 US areas, aged about 18 to 100 years. Membership in each cohort depended on participant-reported clinical history. Germline CDR1 reads SNHLY; CDR2 reads FYNNEI. The CDR3 extends over 15 amino acids. Unmatched junction bases numbered 6, after V lost 4 bases and J lost 1 base. Methods used by the authors: Amplification from reference gene primers served as the basis for estimated nucleated cell counts. TCRdb keeps only in-frame clones here, not all; method: immunoSEQ multiplex PCR. V, J and clone size reflect that table, while D and trimming were determined from the DNA. The table shows some 150,000 clones, with around four fifths occurring only once.

The source is a woman in her 40s who had recovered from COVID-19. This chain uses TRBV2 with TRBJ1-1, with TRBD1 identical over 7 bases. The sample comprised PBMCs or T cells enriched from blood (not recorded which). The CDR3 DNA reads TGTGCCAGCAGTGCCCAGACAGGGTGGAACACTGAAGCTTTCTTT. As protein: CASSAQTGWNTEAFF.